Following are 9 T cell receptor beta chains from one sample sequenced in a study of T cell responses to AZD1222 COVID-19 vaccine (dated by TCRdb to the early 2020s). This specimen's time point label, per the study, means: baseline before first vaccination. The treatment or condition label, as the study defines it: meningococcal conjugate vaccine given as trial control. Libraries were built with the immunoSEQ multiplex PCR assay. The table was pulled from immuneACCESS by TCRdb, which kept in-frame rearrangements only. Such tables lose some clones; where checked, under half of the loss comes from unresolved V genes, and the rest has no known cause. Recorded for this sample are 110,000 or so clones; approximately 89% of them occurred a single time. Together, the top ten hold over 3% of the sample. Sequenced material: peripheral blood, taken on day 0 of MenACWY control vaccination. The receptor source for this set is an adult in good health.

CDR3 loop: CASSQGQGSYNEQFF. As DNA, the CDR3 is TGTGCCAGCAGCCAGGGACAGGGGTCTTACAATGAGCAGTTCTTC. The genes are TRBV5-5 and TRBJ2-1; 10 nucleotides agree with TRBD1. Germline CDR1 and CDR2: SGHKS and YYEKEE (reference sequence). The CDR3 length is 15 residues. The ends lost 4 bases at V and 4 bases at J; junction bases unmatched: 5.

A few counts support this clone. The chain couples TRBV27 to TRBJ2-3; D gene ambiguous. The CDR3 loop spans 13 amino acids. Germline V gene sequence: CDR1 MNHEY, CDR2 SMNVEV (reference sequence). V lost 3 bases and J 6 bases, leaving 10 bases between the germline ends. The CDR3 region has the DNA TGTGCCAGCAGTTTCGTAGGAGCGGATACGCAGTATTTT. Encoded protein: CASSFVGADTQYF.

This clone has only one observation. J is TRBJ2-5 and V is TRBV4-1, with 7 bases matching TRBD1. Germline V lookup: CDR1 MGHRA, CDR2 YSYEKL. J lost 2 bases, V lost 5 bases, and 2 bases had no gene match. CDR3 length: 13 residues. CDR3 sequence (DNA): TGCGCCAGCAGCTCGGGACAGCAAGAGACCCAGTACTTC. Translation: CASSSGQQETQYF.

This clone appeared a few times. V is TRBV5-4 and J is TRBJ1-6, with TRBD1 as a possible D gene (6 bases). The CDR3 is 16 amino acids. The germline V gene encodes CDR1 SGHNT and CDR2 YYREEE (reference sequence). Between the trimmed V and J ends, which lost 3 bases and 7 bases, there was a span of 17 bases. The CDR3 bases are TGTGCCAGCAGCTCCCCACAGGGTCGGGGGAATTCACCCCTCCACTTT. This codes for CASSSPQGRGNSPLHF.

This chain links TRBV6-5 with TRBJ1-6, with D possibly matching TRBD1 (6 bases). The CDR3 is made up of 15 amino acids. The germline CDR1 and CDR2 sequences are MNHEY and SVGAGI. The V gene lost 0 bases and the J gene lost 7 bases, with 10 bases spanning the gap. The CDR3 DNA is TGTGCCAGCAGTTACTCGAGACAGGCCAATTCACCCCTCCACTTT. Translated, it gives CASSYSRQANSPLHF.

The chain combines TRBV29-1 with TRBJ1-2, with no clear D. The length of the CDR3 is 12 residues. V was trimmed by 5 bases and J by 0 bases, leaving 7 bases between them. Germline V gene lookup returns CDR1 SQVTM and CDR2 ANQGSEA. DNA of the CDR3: TGCAGCGTTCTGGCCCCTAACTATGGCTACACCTTC. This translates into CSVLAPNYGYTF. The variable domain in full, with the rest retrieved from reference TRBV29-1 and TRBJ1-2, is SAVISQKPSRDICQRGTSLTIQCQVDSQVTMMFWYRQQPGQSLTLIATANQGSEATYESGFVIDKFPISRPNLTFSTLTVSNMSPEDSSIYLCSVLAPNYGYTFGSGTRLTVV.

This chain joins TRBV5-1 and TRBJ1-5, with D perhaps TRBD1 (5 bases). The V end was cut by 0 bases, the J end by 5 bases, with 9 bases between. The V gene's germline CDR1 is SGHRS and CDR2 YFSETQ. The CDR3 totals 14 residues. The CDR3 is CASSLAPGDQPQHF. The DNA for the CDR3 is TGCGCCAGCAGCTTGGCCCCGGGGGATCAGCCCCAGCATTTT. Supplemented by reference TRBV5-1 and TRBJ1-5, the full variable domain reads KAGVTQTPRYLIKTRGQQVTLSCSPISGHRSVSWYQQTPGQGLQFLFEYFSETQRNKGNFPGRFSGRQFSNSRSEMNVSTLELGDSALYLCASSLAPGDQPQHFGDGTRLSIL.

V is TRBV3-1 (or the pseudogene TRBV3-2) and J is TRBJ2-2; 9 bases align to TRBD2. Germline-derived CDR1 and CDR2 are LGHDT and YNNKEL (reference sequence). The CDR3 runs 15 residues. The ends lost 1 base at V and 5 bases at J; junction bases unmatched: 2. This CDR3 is CASSQALAGTGELFF. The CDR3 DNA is TGTGCCAGCAGCCAAGCTCTAGCGGGGACCGGGGAGCTGTTTTTT.

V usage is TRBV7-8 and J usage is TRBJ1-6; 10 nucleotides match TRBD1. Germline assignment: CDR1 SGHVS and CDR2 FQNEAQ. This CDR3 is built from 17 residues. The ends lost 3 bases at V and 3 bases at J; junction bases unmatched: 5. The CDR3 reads CASSLDRGNRYNSPLHF. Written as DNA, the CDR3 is TGTGCCAGCAGCTTGGACAGGGGGAACCGCTATAATTCACCCCTCCACTTT.